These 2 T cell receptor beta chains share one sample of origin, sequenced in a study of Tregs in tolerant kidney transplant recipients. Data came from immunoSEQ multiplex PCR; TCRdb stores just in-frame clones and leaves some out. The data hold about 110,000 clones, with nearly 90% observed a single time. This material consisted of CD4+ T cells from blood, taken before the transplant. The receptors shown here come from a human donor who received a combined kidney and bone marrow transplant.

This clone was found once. Here the CDR3 DNA reads TGTGCCAGCAGTGACAGGCTGGGTGATGAACTGTTTTTT. Translation gives CASSDRLGDELFF. This rearrangement joins TRBV6-5 to TRBJ1-4; tentative D call: TRBD1 (6 bases). The V gene lost 5 bases and the J gene lost 12 bases, with 16 bases spanning the gap. This CDR3 comprises 13 residues. Looked up from germline, CDR1 is MNHEY and CDR2 is SVGAGI.

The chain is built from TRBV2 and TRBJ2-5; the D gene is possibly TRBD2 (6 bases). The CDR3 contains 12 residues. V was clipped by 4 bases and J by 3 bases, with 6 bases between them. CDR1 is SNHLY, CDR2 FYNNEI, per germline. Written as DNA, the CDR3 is TGTGCCAGCAGTGGGGGGGAAGAGACCCAGTACTTC. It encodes CASSGGEETQYF.